This T cell receptor (beta chain) derives from a study of shared clonotypes between healthy human individuals. Trimming took 11 bases from V and 5 from J; bases not matched to a gene: 8. This CDR3 is built from 12 residues. CDR1 and CDR2 from the germline V gene are MDHEN and SYDVKM. Assay used: immunoSEQ multiplex PCR; TCRdb lists only in-frame clones, some missing. The data show over a million clones, about 76% seen once. Study donors comprised healthy, HIV-negative adults devoid of recent acute infection or vaccination. Material for sequencing was memory CD4+ T cells sorted from blood. Subset noted: CD45RA-negative fraction. The chain recombines TRBV28 with TRBJ1-2; 7 bases are shared with TRBD1. The clonotype originates from a man younger than 35 in good health. CDR3 bases: TGTGCCTCCGCTCAGGGGGTGTATGGCTACACCTTC. Protein product: CASAQGVYGYTF.